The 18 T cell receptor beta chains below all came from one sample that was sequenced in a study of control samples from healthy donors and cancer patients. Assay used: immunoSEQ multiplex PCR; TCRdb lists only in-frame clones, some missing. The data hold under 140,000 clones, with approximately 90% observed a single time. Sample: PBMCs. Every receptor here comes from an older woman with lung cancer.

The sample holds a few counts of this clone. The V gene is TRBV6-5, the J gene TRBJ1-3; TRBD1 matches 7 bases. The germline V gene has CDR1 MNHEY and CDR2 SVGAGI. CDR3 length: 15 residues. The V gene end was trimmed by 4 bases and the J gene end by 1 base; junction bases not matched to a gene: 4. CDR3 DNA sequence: TGTGCCAGCAGTTTGGGACAGAAATCTGGAAACACCATATATTTT. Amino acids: CASSLGQKSGNTIYF.

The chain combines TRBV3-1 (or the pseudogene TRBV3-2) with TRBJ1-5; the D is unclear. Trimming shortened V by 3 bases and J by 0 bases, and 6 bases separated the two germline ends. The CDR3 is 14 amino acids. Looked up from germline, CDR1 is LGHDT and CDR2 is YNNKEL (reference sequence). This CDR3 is CASSQQHSNQPQHF. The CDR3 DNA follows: TGTGCCAGCAGCCAGCAGCATAGCAATCAGCCCCAGCATTTT.

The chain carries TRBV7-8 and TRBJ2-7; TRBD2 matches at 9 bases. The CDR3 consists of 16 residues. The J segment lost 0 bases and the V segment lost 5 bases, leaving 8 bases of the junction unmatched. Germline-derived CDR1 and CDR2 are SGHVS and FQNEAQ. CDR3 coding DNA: TGTGCCAGCAGCCTGACTAGCGGAAGGGACTCCTACGAGCAGTACTTC. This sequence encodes CASSLTSGRDSYEQYF.

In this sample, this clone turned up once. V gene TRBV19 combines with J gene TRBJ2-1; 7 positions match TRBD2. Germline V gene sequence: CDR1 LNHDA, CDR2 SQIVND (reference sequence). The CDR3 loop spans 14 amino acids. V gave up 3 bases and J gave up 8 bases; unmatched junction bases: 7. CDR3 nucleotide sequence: TGTGCCAGTAGTATTGGACTAGATAGGGATGAGCAGTTCTTC. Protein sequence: CASSIGLDRDEQFF.

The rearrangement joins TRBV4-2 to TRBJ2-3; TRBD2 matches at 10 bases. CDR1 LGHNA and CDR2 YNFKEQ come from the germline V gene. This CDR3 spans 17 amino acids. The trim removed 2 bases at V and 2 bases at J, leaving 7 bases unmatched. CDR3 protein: CASSQTGGTSATDTQYF. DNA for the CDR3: TGTGCCAGCAGCCAAACGGGGGGGACTAGCGCCACAGATACGCAGTATTTT.

As DNA, the CDR3 is TGCGCCAGCAAAAGGAGACATGAGAACACTGAAGCTTTCTTT. Translating gives CASKRRHENTEAFF. V gene TRBV5-1 combines with J gene TRBJ1-1; D is uncertain. CDR1 SGHRS and CDR2 YFSETQ come from the germline V gene. This CDR3 region has 14 residues. V lost 6 bases and J lost 1, with 13 bases in between.

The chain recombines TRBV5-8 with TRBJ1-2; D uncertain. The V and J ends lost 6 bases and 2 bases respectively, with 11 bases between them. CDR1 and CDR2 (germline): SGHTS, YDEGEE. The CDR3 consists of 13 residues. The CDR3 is CASTPDGNYGYTF. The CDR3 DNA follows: TGTGCCAGCACCCCGGACGGAAACTATGGCTACACCTTC.

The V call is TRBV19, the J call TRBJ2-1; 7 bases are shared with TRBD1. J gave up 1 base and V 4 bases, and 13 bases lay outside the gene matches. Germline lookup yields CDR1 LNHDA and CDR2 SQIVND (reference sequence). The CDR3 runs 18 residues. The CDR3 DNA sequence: TGTGCCAGTAGTACTACCCGGACAGGTTTCTCTTCCTACAATGAGCAGTTCTTC. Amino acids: CASSTTRTGFSSYNEQFF. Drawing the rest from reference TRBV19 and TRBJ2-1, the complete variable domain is DGGITQSPKYLFRKEGQNVTLSCEQNLNHDAMYWYRQDPGQGLRLIYYSQIVNDFQKGDIAEGYSVSREKKESFPLTVTSAQKNPTAFYLCASSTTRTGFSSYNEQFFGPGTRLTVL.

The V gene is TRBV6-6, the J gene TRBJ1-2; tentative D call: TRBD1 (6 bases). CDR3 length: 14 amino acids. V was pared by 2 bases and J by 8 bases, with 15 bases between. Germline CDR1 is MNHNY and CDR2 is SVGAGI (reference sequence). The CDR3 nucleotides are TGTGCCAGCAGTTACCTGGGGCAGGGGAAGGGCTACACCTTC. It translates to CASSYLGQGKGYTF.

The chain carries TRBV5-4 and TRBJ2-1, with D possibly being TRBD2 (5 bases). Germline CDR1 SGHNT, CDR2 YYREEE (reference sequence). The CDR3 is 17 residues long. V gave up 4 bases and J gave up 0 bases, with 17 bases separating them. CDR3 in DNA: TGTGCCAGCAGCCCCCCCCTTACCCGGGGCTCCTACAATGAGCAGTTCTTC. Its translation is CASSPPLTRGSYNEQFF. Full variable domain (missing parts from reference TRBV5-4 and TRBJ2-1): ETGVTQSPTHLIKTRGQQVTLRCSSQSGHNTVSWYQQALGQGPQFIFQYYREEENGRGNFPPRFSGLQFPNYSSELNVNALELDDSALYLCASSPPLTRGSYNEQFFGPGTRLTVL.

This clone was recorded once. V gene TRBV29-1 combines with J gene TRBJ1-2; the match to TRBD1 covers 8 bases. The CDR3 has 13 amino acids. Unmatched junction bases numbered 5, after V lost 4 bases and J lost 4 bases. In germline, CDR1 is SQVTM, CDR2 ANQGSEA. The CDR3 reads CSVGRGLGYGYTF. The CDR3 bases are TGCAGCGTTGGCAGGGGGCTCGGCTATGGCTACACCTTC.

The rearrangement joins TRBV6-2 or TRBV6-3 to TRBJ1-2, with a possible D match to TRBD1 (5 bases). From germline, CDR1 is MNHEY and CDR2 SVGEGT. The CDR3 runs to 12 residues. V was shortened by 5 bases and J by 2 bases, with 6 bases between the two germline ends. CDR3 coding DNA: TGTGCCAGCAGTCGGACAAACTATGGCTACACCTTC. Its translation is CASSRTNYGYTF.

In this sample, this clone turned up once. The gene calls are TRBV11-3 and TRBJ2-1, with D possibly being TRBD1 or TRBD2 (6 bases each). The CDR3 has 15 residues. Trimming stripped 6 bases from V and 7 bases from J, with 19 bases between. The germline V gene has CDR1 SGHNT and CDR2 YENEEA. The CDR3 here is CASSNLLGGGNEQFF. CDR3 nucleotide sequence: TGTGCCAGCAGTAATCTCCTCGGAGGGGGGAATGAGCAGTTCTTC.

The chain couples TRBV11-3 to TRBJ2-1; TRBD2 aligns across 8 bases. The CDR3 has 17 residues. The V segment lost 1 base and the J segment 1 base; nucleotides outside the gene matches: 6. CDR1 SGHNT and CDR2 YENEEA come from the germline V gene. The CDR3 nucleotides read TGTGCCAGCAGCTTAGGGGTAGCGGGAAGTTCCTACAATGAGCAGTTCTTC. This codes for CASSLGVAGSSYNEQFF.

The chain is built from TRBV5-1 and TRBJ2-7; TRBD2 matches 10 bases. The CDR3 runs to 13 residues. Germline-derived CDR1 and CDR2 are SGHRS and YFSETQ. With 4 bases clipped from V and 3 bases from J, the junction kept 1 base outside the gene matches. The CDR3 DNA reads TGCGCCAGCAGCCCTAGCGGGAGCTACGAGCAGTACTTC. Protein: CASSPSGSYEQYF.

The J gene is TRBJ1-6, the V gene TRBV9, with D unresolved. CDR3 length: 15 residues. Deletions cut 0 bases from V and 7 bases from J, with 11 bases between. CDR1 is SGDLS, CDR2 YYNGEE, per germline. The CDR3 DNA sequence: TGTGCCAGCAGCGTAGGCGGGGAATTAAATTCACCCCTCCACTTT. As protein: CASSVGGELNSPLHF.

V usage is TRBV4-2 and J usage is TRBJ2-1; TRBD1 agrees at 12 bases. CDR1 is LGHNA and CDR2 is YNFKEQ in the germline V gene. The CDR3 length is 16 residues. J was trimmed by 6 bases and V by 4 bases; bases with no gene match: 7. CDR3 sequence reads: CASSPGQGAMGNEQFF. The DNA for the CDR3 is TGTGCCAGCAGCCCGGGACAGGGGGCGATGGGCAATGAGCAGTTCTTC.

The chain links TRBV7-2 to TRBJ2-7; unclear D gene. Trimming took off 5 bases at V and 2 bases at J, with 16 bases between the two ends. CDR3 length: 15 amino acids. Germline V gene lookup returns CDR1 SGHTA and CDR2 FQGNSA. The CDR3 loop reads CASSTDRSVTYEQYF. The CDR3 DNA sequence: TGTGCCAGCAGCACGGACCGCTCCGTTACCTACGAGCAGTACTTC.